The present T cell receptor beta chain was sequenced within a study of shared clonotypes between healthy human individuals. Turning to the study itself: Per donor, three plates held CD4 naive cells, three held CD4 memory, two held CD8 naive and one held CD8 memory.

A note on this clone: Its antigen is not identified.

The donors were all Caucasian adults (living in Nashville, Tennessee). Germline V gives CDR1 SGHRS, CDR2 YFSETQ. The CDR3 has 17 amino acids. Trimming stripped 2 bases from V and 0 bases from J, with 17 bases between. Broader study findings: Generation of non-shared clonotypes was less probable than generation of clonotypes shared by all four donors. Clonotype sharing across donors was expected to vary with sequencing depth.

Here immunoSEQ multiplex PCR was the method, and the copy in TCRdb shows in-frame clones only, minus some. The data show around 1 million clones, 70% to 85% seen once. This chain connects TRBV5-1 to TRBJ1-2; D is uncertain. Sample: memory CD4+ T cells sorted from blood. Subset given: CD45RA-negative fraction. This TCR came from a man aged 18 to 35 in good health. The CDR3 reads CASSLEDPKTSNYGYTF. CDR3 nucleotides: TGCGCCAGCAGCTTAGAAGACCCCAAAACGTCTAACTATGGCTACACCTTC.